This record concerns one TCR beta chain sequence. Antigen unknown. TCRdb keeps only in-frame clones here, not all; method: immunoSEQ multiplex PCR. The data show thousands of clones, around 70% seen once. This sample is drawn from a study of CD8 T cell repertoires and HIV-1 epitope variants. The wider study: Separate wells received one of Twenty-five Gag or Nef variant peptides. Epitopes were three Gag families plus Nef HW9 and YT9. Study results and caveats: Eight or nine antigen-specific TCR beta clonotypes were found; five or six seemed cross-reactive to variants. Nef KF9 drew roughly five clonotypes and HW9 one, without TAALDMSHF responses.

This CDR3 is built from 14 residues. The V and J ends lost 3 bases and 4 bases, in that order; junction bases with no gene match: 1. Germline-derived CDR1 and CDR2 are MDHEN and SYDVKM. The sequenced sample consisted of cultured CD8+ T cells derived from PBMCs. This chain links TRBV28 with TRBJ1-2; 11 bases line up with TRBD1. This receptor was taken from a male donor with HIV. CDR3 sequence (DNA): TGTGCCAGCAGTTTTGGGACAGGGGGCTATGGCTACACCTTC. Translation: CASSFGTGGYGYTF.